This T cell receptor beta chain was sequenced for a study of cytomegalovirus exposure and HLA in healthy donors. Findings of the study overall: The authors later linked a missense DCLRE1C variant to TCR beta V- and J-gene trimming.

The V gene's germline CDR1 is MNHNY and CDR2 SVGAGI (reference sequence). V dropped 1 base and J dropped 0 bases, with 9 bases sitting between them. The CDR3 extends over 15 amino acids. PCR involved 60 Vbeta and 13 Jbeta primers. TCRdb's table, derived via immunoSEQ multiplex PCR, lists solely in-frame clones and lacks some. The sample has 130,000 to 150,000 clones; roughly a tenth are singletons. Remarks on this clone: The antigen is not known.

The TCR sequence derives from a male donor in good health and CMV-seronegative. V gene TRBV6-6 combines with J gene TRBJ1-1, with D possibly matching TRBD1 (5 bases). Input material: PBMCs. CDR3: CASSYYGTMNTEAFF. CDR3 sequence (DNA): TGTGCCAGCAGTTACTATGGGACTATGAACACTGAAGCTTTCTTT.